These 10 T cell receptor beta chains came from one sample sequenced in a study of OX40 agonist ivuxolimab in advanced cancers. Repertoires were generated with immunoSEQ multiplex PCR, while TCRdb's copy carries only in-frame clones and drops some. The sample contains 65,000 to 80,000 clones, about 89% of which appear only once. The source was CD4+ or CD8+ T cells sorted from blood, collected in a trial of the OX40 agonist ivuxolimab. The receptor source for this set is an adult with an advanced solid tumor such as melanoma, head and neck, liver or kidney cancer.

The chain has TRBV19 and TRBJ1-1, with a tentative D call TRBD1 (6 bases). Germline loops: CDR1 LNHDA, CDR2 SQIVND (reference sequence). The length of the CDR3 is 14 residues. V was cut by 3 bases and J by 8 bases, with 16 bases left in between. CDR3 sequence (DNA): TGTGCCAGTAGTATCAGTTTAGGGGGGTCCGAAGCTTTCTTT. Its translation: CASSISLGGSEAFF.

This sequence joins TRBV19 and TRBJ2-3; 8 nucleotides agree with TRBD2. The CDR3 is 14 amino acids. Germline-derived CDR1 and CDR2 are LNHDA and SQIVND (reference sequence). Trimming removed 4 bases from V and 0 bases from J; junction bases left unmatched: 0. The CDR3 coding sequence is TGTGCCAGTAGTACTAGCGGGAGCACAGATACGCAGTATTTT. It encodes CASSTSGSTDTQYF.

The V call is TRBV7-2, the J call TRBJ1-2; D gene uncertain. This CDR3 has 12 residues. The V gene's germline CDR1 is SGHTA and CDR2 FQGNSA. Between the trimmed V and J ends, which lost 3 bases and 8 bases, there was a span of 10 bases. The CDR3 DNA reads TGTGCCAGCAGCTTTTGGGCGGGGGGCTACACCTTC. Translation gives CASSFWAGGYTF.

The V and J genes are TRBV9 and TRBJ2-5, with D perhaps assigned TRBD1 or TRBD2 (5 bases each). Trimming left V 0 bases short and J 6 bases short, with 18 bases between. The CDR3 contains 16 residues. Germline V gene sequence: CDR1 SGDLS, CDR2 YYNGEE. The DNA of the CDR3 is TGTGCCAGCAGCGTAGACGAGGGGTGGTCAAAGAAGACCCAGTACTTC. Translated: CASSVDEGWSKKTQYF.

The chain is built from TRBV11-3 and TRBJ2-1; TRBD2 matches 12 bases. Germline CDR1 is SGHNT and CDR2 is YENEEA. CDR3 size: 16 residues. V was pared by 5 bases and J by 5 bases, with 7 bases of the junction left unmatched. The CDR3 here is CASSPWTSGTDNEQFF. The CDR3 DNA follows: TGTGCCAGCAGCCCCTGGACTAGCGGGACTGACAATGAGCAGTTCTTC.

This chain joins TRBV30 and TRBJ1-1; no clear D gene. With 0 bases removed from V and 5 bases from J, the gap between germline ends came to 10 bases. The germline CDR1 and CDR2 sequences are GTSNPN and SVGIG (reference sequence). This CDR3 has 13 amino acids. Written as DNA, the CDR3 is TGTGCCTGGAGTGTTATGGTGGTGACTGAAGCTTTCTTT. Its protein product is CAWSVMVVTEAFF.

The chain uses TRBV6-6 and TRBJ2-7, with TRBD2 as a possible D gene (7 bases). This CDR3 spans 15 amino acids. The germline gives CDR1 MNHNY, CDR2 SVGAGI (reference sequence). The V end was cut by 0 bases, the J end by 3 bases, with 12 bases between. In DNA form, the CDR3 reads TGTGCCAGCAGTTACTCGGGGGGGCCCCACTACGAGCAGTACTTC. It codes for CASSYSGGPHYEQYF.

The J gene is TRBJ2-2, the V gene TRBV6-5; D unclear. Germline CDR1 is MNHEY and CDR2 is SVGAGI. V was pared by 2 bases and J by 6 bases, with 10 bases between. The CDR3 has 14 residues. The CDR3 nucleotides are TGTGCCAGCAGTTACGCTTCGGTGGCCGGGGAGCTGTTTTTT. It encodes CASSYASVAGELFF.

This rearrangement joins TRBV15 to TRBJ1-2; D is uncertain. V lost 1 base and J lost 4, with 16 bases in between. Per the germline V gene, CDR1 is LNHNV and CDR2 is YYDKDF (reference sequence). This CDR3 is 16 amino acids long. CDR3 nucleotides: TGTGCCACCAGCAGAGGACCCCCCTCGGGATTCTATGGCTACACCTTC. Protein product: CATSRGPPSGFYGYTF.

The chain combines TRBV5-1 with TRBJ2-2; 8 positions agree with TRBD2. The length of the CDR3 is 16 residues. The V segment lost 1 base and the J segment 6 bases; nucleotides outside the gene matches: 8. Germline V lookup: CDR1 SGHRS, CDR2 YFSETQ. The CDR3 loop is CASSLYLAGGPGELFF. In DNA, the CDR3 is TGCGCCAGCAGCTTGTACCTCGCGGGAGGACCCGGGGAGCTGTTTTTT. The variable domain in full, with the rest retrieved from reference TRBV5-1 and TRBJ2-2, is KAGVTQTPRYLIKTRGQQVTLSCSPISGHRSVSWYQQTPGQGLQFLFEYFSETQRNKGNFPGRFSGRQFSNSRSEMNVSTLELGDSALYLCASSLYLAGGPGELFFGEGSRLTVL.